These 15 T cell receptor beta chains were sequenced from one sample in a study of cytomegalovirus exposure and HLA in healthy donors. The PCR contained 60 Vbeta and 13 Jbeta primers. The data were produced by immunoSEQ multiplex PCR, yet TCRdb's version contains in-frame clones alone and is incomplete. In the table there are 120,000 to 150,000 clones, roughly 70% of which are singletons. Specimen: PBMCs. All receptors come from a woman aged 40 to 50 in good health and CMV-seronegative.

V is TRBV6-6 and J is TRBJ1-4; possibly TRBD1 for D (6 bases). CDR3 size: 15 residues. V lost 6 bases to trimming and J lost 4 bases, with 15 bases between them. Germline-derived CDR1 and CDR2 are MNHNY and SVGAGI (reference sequence). This chain's CDR3 is CASSNRQDSNEKLFF. As DNA, the CDR3 is TGTGCCAGCAGCAATCGACAGGACAGTAATGAAAAACTGTTTTTT.

This clone was detected only once. The chain couples TRBV30 to TRBJ1-1; 7 positions match TRBD1. Trimming cost V 1 base and J 3 bases; bases outside gene matches: 2. CDR1 GTSNPN and CDR2 SVGIG come from the germline V gene (reference sequence). The CDR3 sequence is 13 residues long. The CDR3 coding sequence is TGTGCCTGGAGTGCGACAGGGCACACTGAAGCTTTCTTT. Amino acid sequence: CAWSATGHTEAFF. The entire variable domain, with the rest obtained from reference TRBV30 and TRBJ1-1, is as follows: SQTIHQWPATLVQPVGSPLSLECTVEGTSNPNLYWYRQAAGRGLQLLFYSVGIGQISSEVPQNLSASRPQDRQFILSSKKLLLSDSGFYLCAWSATGHTEAFFGQGTRLTVV.

A few counts support this clone. J is TRBJ1-2 and V is TRBV1; no check of the table's D call, TRBD1, against the DNA was made. TRBV1 is termed a pseudogene. The CDR3 totals 12 residues. Here the CDR3 reads CTSRTDSDGYTF. The CDR3 nucleotides read TGCACCAGCAGGACAGACAGTGATGGCTACACCTTC.

This sequence joins TRBV6-6 and TRBJ1-2, with 7 bases that match TRBD1. With 10 bases clipped from V and 3 bases from J, the junction kept 8 bases outside the gene matches. Germline values: CDR1 MNHNY, CDR2 SVGAGI (reference sequence). The CDR3 has 13 residues. CDR3 sequence reads: CATTRGYDYGYTF. CDR3 sequence (DNA): TGTGCCACGACCAGGGGGTATGACTATGGCTACACCTTC.

V gene TRBV19 combines with J gene TRBJ2-3; weak D call: TRBD2 (6 bases). The germline CDR1 and CDR2 sequences are LNHDA and SQIVND (reference sequence). This CDR3 is built from 14 residues. The V and J ends lost 7 bases and 6 bases respectively, with 17 bases between them. The chain's CDR3 is CASKDYMIGDTQYF. The CDR3 DNA reads as TGTGCCAGTAAGGACTATATGATAGGCGATACGCAGTATTTT.

The CDR3 region is CASMKGTTTTYEQYF. The CDR3 DNA reads TGTGCCAGCATGAAGGGGACTACGACTACCTACGAGCAGTACTTC. The rearrangement links TRBV2 to TRBJ2-5; 7 nucleotides align to TRBD2. The DNA end is a closer match to TRBJ2-7, so the J assignment may be wrong. Germline V gene lookup returns CDR1 SNHLY and CDR2 FYNNEI. The CDR3 extends over 15 amino acids.

This chain uses TRBV14 with TRBJ2-2; 7 positions match TRBD2. The germline V gene has CDR1 SGHDN and CDR2 FVKESK. This CDR3 comprises 15 residues. V lost 0 bases, J lost 7 bases, and 5 bases stayed unmatched. The CDR3 is CASSQEGGVIGELFF. In DNA form, the CDR3 reads TGTGCCAGCAGCCAAGAGGGAGGGGTGATCGGGGAGCTGTTTTTT. Full variable domain (remainder filled in from reference TRBV14 and TRBJ2-2): EAGVTQFPSHSVIEKGQTVTLRCDPISGHDNLYWYRRVMGKEIKFLLHFVKESKQDESGMPNNRFLAERTGGTYSTLKVQPAELEDSGVYFCASSQEGGVIGELFFGEGSRLTVL.

The chain uses TRBV28 and TRBJ2-1; D is unresolved. This CDR3 spans 12 amino acids. V shed 3 bases and J shed 7 bases, with 7 bases lying between them. Looked up from germline, CDR1 is MDHEN and CDR2 is SYDVKM. The CDR3 is CASSFGTNEQFF. In nucleotides, the CDR3 is TGTGCCAGCAGTTTTGGTACAAATGAGCAGTTCTTC. The variable domain in full, completed from reference TRBV28 and TRBJ2-1, reads DVKVTQSSRYLVKRTGEKVFLECVQDMDHENMFWYRQDPGLGLRLIYFSYDVKMKEKGDIPEGYSVSREKKERFSLILESASTNQTSMYLCASSFGTNEQFFGPGTRLTVL.

The chain links TRBV4-2 to TRBJ2-3; TRBD2 matches at 15 bases. The junction had 6 bases not matched to a gene; V was cut back by 4 bases and J by 1 base. CDR1 is LGHNA, CDR2 YNFKEQ, per germline. This CDR3 has 18 amino acids. The CDR3 DNA follows: TGTGCCAGCAGCCCGGAGGGACTAGCGGGGGGAGGCACAGATACGCAGTATTTT. This encodes CASSPEGLAGGGTDTQYF.

The V call is TRBV5-1, the J call TRBJ1-2; tentatively, D is TRBD1 (6 bases). Looked up from germline, CDR1 is SGHRS and CDR2 is YFSETQ. This CDR3 is 15 amino acids long. V was pared by 4 bases and J by 4 bases, with 17 bases between. The CDR3 region is CASSPGTPALYGYTF. As DNA, the CDR3 is TGCGCCAGCAGCCCCGGGACACCCGCGCTCTATGGCTACACCTTC.

V gene TRBV18 combines with J gene TRBJ1-1, with D unclear. In germline, CDR1 is KGHSH, CDR2 LQKENI. Trimming shortened V by 3 bases and J by 4 bases, and 18 bases separated the two germline ends. The CDR3 covers 16 residues. CDR3 region: CASSPFDGSEGTEAFF. The CDR3, as DNA: TGTGCCAGCTCACCTTTTGACGGATCCGAGGGCACTGAAGCTTTCTTT.

J is TRBJ1-2 and V is TRBV6-5; unclear D gene. The CDR3 has 13 residues. Germline V gene lookup returns CDR1 MNHEY and CDR2 SVGAGI. V dropped 2 bases and J dropped 2 bases, with 6 bases sitting between them. As DNA, the CDR3 is TGTGCCAGCAGTTACACAGCAAACTATGGCTACACCTTC. Translating gives CASSYTANYGYTF.

This clone has just one count. The chain is built from TRBV6-5 and TRBJ1-3; D might be TRBD1 (6 bases). CDR3 length: 14 amino acids. The ends were cut back, 4 bases at V and 1 base at J, with 8 bases in the middle. Germline V gene sequence: CDR1 MNHEY, CDR2 SVGAGI. The CDR3 DNA follows: TGTGCCAGCAGTTCCACAGGGTCTGGAAACACCATATATTTT. It codes for CASSSTGSGNTIYF.

This rearrangement joins TRBV27 to TRBJ2-7; a weak D match, TRBD1 (6 bases). The CDR3 totals 12 residues. CDR1 MNHEY and CDR2 SMNVEV come from the germline V gene (reference sequence). V shed 6 bases and J shed 4 bases, with 10 bases lying between them. The CDR3 loop is CASRSRGYEQYF. The CDR3 DNA reads as TGTGCCAGCAGATCAAGGGGGTACGAGCAGTACTTC.

V gene TRBV4-1 combines with J gene TRBJ2-7, with D possibly TRBD2 on 7 matching bases. The CDR3 has 12 amino acids. Trimming left V 3 bases short and J 6 bases short, with 9 bases between. In germline, CDR1 is MGHRA, CDR2 YSYEKL. The CDR3 sequence: CASSQGGGEQYF. Written as DNA, the CDR3 is TGCGCCAGCAGCCAGGGAGGGGGCGAGCAGTACTTC.